This T cell receptor beta chain comes out of a study of T-cell reconstitution after alpha-beta-depleted transplantation in children. Points on this clonotype: The antigen is undetermined.

Study results and limitations: Surviving thymic progenitors and recipient T cells were the source of high TCRbeta diversity at day 60 in some patients. A year post-transplant, T-cell counts and diversity derived mostly from newly produced T cells. Several hundred expanded graft clones reportedly were the source of alpha-beta T cells about two months after transplant.

V lost 6 bases to trimming and J lost 3 bases, with 11 bases between them. Germline loops: CDR1 KGHSH, CDR2 LQKENI. The length of the CDR3 is 13 residues. It was with unique molecular identifiers that the TCRbeta library was prepared. TCRdb fed the PCR reads into MiXCR, producing one record per CDR3 protein. The data show about 230,000 distinct CDR3 sequences, 11% seen once. The chain couples TRBV18 to TRBJ2-5; no clear D. The sequencing used PBMCs, collected before TCRalphabeta/CD19-depleted stem cell transplant. The sequence was collected from a child in the first two years of life with acute myeloid leukemia, due to receive a stem cell transplant. The CDR3 reads CASSPTREETQYF. CDR3 coding DNA: TGTGCCAGCTCCCCCACACGGGAAGAGACCCAGTACTTC.